The clone carrying this T cell receptor (beta chain) was recorded a few times. What it binds is unknown. The sample originates from a study of blood T cells in healthy people across ages. Study-level information: When template switching was applied, about one barcoded beta molecule was captured per two T cells.

Together with a sample-barcoded 5' primer, a J-beta primer mix was included in a second PCR lasting roughly 6 to 12 cycles. TCRdb reprocessed the 5' RACE reads via MiXCR and lists one record per CDR3 protein. The sample carries roughly 860,000 distinct CDR3 sequences, about 62% recorded once. Study-level results: As naive T cell percentage varied, TCR beta diversity correlated strongly with it. Diversity was higher, and naive CD4+ cells more numerous, in long-lived donors than in aged donors.

Germline CDR1 reads LGHDT; CDR2 reads YNNKEL (reference sequence). This CDR3 is 14 amino acids long. The V end was cut by 3 bases, the J end by 9 bases, with 15 bases between. Sequences were obtained from blood. The TCR originated in a man aged 25-45 years in good health. The V and J genes are TRBV3-1 and TRBJ2-1, with D tentatively TRBD2 (7 bases). CDR3 amino acids: CASSQGRGPGEQFF. CDR3 DNA sequence: TGTGCCAGCAGCCAGGGGCGGGGGCCTGGTGAGCAGTTCTTC.